This entry lists 17 T cell receptor beta chains sequenced from one sample in a study of blood T cell repertoires in COVID-19. Only in-frame clones appear in the TCRdb table, and some are missing; sequencing was by immunoSEQ multiplex PCR. Of some 140,000 clones listed, about 76% are singletons. The specimen was peripheral blood. The source of these receptors is an elderly man with acute or convalescent COVID-19.

This sequence joins TRBV9 and TRBJ2-2, with D possibly matching TRBD1 (6 bases). Germline V gene data show CDR1 as SGDLS and CDR2 as YYNGEE. The CDR3 has 16 amino acids. Between the trimmed V and J ends, which lost 3 bases and 5 bases, there was a span of 17 bases. DNA for the CDR3: TGTGCCAGCAGCGCCCCACAGGGTTTGGTAACCGGGGAGCTGTTTTTT. This sequence encodes CASSAPQGLVTGELFF.

The chain is built from TRBV18 and TRBJ2-3, with 10 bases aligning to TRBD2. Germline values: CDR1 KGHSH, CDR2 LQKENI. The CDR3 totals 15 residues. The V segment lost 3 bases and the J segment 3 bases; nucleotides outside the gene matches: 3. CDR3 DNA: TGTGCCAGCTCACCCACTAGCGGGGTAACAGATACGCAGTATTTT. This sequence encodes CASSPTSGVTDTQYF.

The J gene is TRBJ1-1, the V gene TRBV6-2 or TRBV6-3, with no clear D. Trimming removed 3 bases at V and 4 bases at J, with 12 bases between. Germline V lookup: CDR1 MNHEY, CDR2 SVGEGT. CDR3 length: 14 residues. The CDR3 nucleotides are TGTGCCAGCAGTTATATTTACAGTCCCACTGAAGCTTTCTTT. Translating it yields CASSYIYSPTEAFF.

V gene TRBV5-1 combines with J gene TRBJ2-3; D remains unclear. CDR1 and CDR2 (germline): SGHRS, YFSETQ. V gave up 3 bases and J gave up 3 bases, with 11 bases separating them. The CDR3 extends over 14 amino acids. CDR3 amino acids: CASSSSRGTDTQYF. In nucleotides, the CDR3 is TGCGCCAGCAGCTCCAGCCGAGGAACAGATACGCAGTATTTT.

This clone was recorded only once. The chain uses TRBV7-2 and TRBJ1-2; D is ambiguous. The ends were cut back, 1 base at V and 3 bases at J, with 12 bases in the middle. The germline V gene has CDR1 SGHTA and CDR2 FQGNSA. The CDR3 sequence is 15 residues long. The CDR3 bases are TGTGCCAGCAGCTTAGGATCTCGGGTTGACTATGGCTACACCTTC. Translated: CASSLGSRVDYGYTF.

This chain joins TRBV24-1 and TRBJ1-2; D is perhaps TRBD1 (5 bases). Germline CDR1 reads KGHDR; CDR2 reads SFDVKD. The CDR3 consists of 13 residues. With 2 bases removed from V and 8 bases from J, the gap between germline ends came to 11 bases. CDR3 sequence (DNA): TGTGCCACCAGTGATTCTCAGGGTGGCGGCTACACCTTC. The encoded protein is CATSDSQGGGYTF.

The chain is built from TRBV3-1 (or the pseudogene TRBV3-2) and TRBJ2-7, with TRBD1 matching 9 bases. The V gene end was trimmed by 4 bases and the J gene end by 5 bases; junction bases not matched to a gene: 12. The CDR3 spans 16 residues. Germline V gene data show CDR1 as LGHDT and CDR2 as YNNKEL (reference sequence). The CDR3 sequence is CASSRRQGEVGNEQYF. DNA of the CDR3: TGTGCCAGCAGCCGTCGACAGGGGGAAGTAGGAAACGAGCAGTACTTC.

This sequence joins TRBV5-1 and TRBJ1-5; the match to TRBD1 covers 8 bases. Germline V lookup: CDR1 SGHRS, CDR2 YFSETQ. The CDR3 consists of 15 residues. Germline trimming cut 4 bases from V and 4 bases from J; bases unmatched to any gene: 7. The CDR3 loop reads CASSLTGDSNQPQHF. As DNA, the CDR3 is TGCGCCAGCAGCCTGACAGGGGACTCGAATCAGCCCCAGCATTTT.

The rearrangement links TRBV7-6 to TRBJ2-2, with D perhaps TRBD1 (5 bases). CDR3 length: 13 amino acids. Germline V gene sequence: CDR1 SGHVS, CDR2 FNYEAQ. V was clipped by 5 bases and J by 7 bases, with 11 bases between them. This chain's CDR3 is CASSPRGSGELFF. As DNA, the CDR3 is TGTGCCAGCAGCCCTAGGGGAAGCGGGGAGCTGTTTTTT.

The rearrangement links TRBV4-3 to TRBJ2-3; D is perhaps TRBD2 (5 bases). Trimming took 2 bases from V and 4 from J, leaving 10 bases between them. From germline, CDR1 is LGHNA and CDR2 YSLEER. CDR3 length: 14 amino acids. CDR3 sequence reads: CASSQSAGADTQYF. The CDR3 DNA follows: TGCGCCAGCAGCCAATCTGCGGGTGCAGATACGCAGTATTTT.

V is TRBV5-1 and J is TRBJ2-2; 9 positions agree with TRBD1. The V gene's germline CDR1 is SGHRS and CDR2 YFSETQ. Unmatched junction bases numbered 4, after V lost 4 bases and J lost 6 bases. The CDR3 runs to 14 residues. CDR3 loop: CASSGRQGAGELFF. The DNA of the CDR3 is TGCGCCAGCAGCGGTCGACAGGGGGCCGGGGAGCTGTTTTTT.

The chain has TRBV5-4 and TRBJ2-7, with 11 nucleotides matching TRBD1. CDR1 is SGHNT, CDR2 YYREEE, per germline (reference sequence). CDR3 length: 13 amino acids. V trimming: 5 bases; J trimming: 6 bases; junction bases outside the gene matches: 4. The CDR3 region is CASRAGTGGEQYF. The CDR3 region has the DNA TGTGCCAGCAGGGCCGGGACAGGGGGCGAGCAGTACTTC.

Here the CDR3 reads CASSLDVLGDSSYEQYF. CDR3 DNA: TGTGCCAGCAGCTTAGACGTCTTGGGGGACTCATCCTACGAGCAGTACTTC. The chain couples TRBV11-2 to TRBJ2-7, with a possible D match to TRBD2 (6 bases). Between the trimmed V and J ends, which lost 0 bases and 1 base, there was a span of 16 bases. There are 17 residues in the CDR3. Germline lookup yields CDR1 SGHAT and CDR2 FQNNGV.

The V gene is TRBV5-5, the J gene TRBJ1-2, with 8 bases matching TRBD1. Germline CDR1 and CDR2: SGHKS and YYEKEE (reference sequence). The CDR3 runs 15 residues. Trimming removed 7 bases from V and 1 base from J; junction bases left unmatched: 9. CDR3 sequence: CASYQSGGINYGYTF. For the CDR3, the DNA is TGTGCCAGCTACCAATCAGGGGGCATTAACTATGGCTACACCTTC.

This clone was picked up a small number of times. The chain employs TRBV6-2 or TRBV6-3 and TRBJ1-5, with D perhaps TRBD1 (5 bases). V was pared by 6 bases and J by 6 bases, with 18 bases between. The CDR3 has 15 amino acids. Germline-derived CDR1 and CDR2 are MNHEY and SVGEGT. The CDR3 sequence is CASSRDSVGGQPQHF. Here the CDR3 DNA reads TGTGCCAGCAGCCGGGACTCCGTCGGCGGTCAGCCCCAGCATTTT.

The chain couples TRBV5-4 to TRBJ2-5; 9 positions agree with TRBD2. The CDR3 consists of 19 residues. Germline lookup yields CDR1 SGHNT and CDR2 YYREEE (reference sequence). V lost 4 bases to trimming and J lost 1 base; unmatched junction nucleotides: 17. The CDR3 protein is CASSQRRQAGGRGQETQYF. The CDR3 nucleotides are TGTGCCAGCAGCCAAAGGAGGCAAGCGGGGGGCCGAGGCCAAGAGACCCAGTACTTC.

The genes are TRBV2 and TRBJ1-6, with a tentative D call TRBD1 (5 bases). From germline, CDR1 is SNHLY and CDR2 FYNNEI. V dropped 3 bases and J dropped 5 bases, with 14 bases sitting between them. This CDR3 is 16 amino acids long. The CDR3 coding sequence is TGTGCCAGCAGTGAGAGTGGGACTCGGAATAATTCACCCCTCCACTTT. Residues: CASSESGTRNNSPLHF.